These 2 T cell receptor beta chains were all obtained from the same sample, sequenced in a study of cytomegalovirus exposure and HLA in healthy donors. PCR primers comprised 60 Vbeta and 13 Jbeta primers. The protocol was immunoSEQ multiplex PCR, while the TCRdb copy is restricted to in-frame clones and leaves out a portion. The sample includes 110,000 to 150,000 clones, about 84% of them seen just once. Material: PBMCs. These TCRs come from a male donor in good health and CMV-seronegative.

The V call is TRBV19, the J call TRBJ1-1, with 8 bases lining up with TRBD1. Per the germline V gene, CDR1 is LNHDA and CDR2 is SQIVND (reference sequence). This CDR3 has 15 amino acids. V shed 4 bases and J 0 bases; nucleotides not matched to a gene: 4. In DNA, the CDR3 is TGTGCCAGTAGTACGCAGGGGGCCCTGAACACTGAAGCTTTCTTT. Translating it yields CASSTQGALNTEAFF.

The V gene is TRBV28, the J gene TRBJ1-2; no firm D call. V was clipped by 3 bases and J by 7 bases, with 12 bases between them. The length of the CDR3 is 13 residues. Looked up from germline, CDR1 is MDHEN and CDR2 is SYDVKM. The chain's CDR3 is CASSFRLVIGYTF. Written as DNA, the CDR3 is TGTGCCAGCAGTTTCCGACTAGTGATTGGCTACACCTTC.